The 21 T cell receptor beta chains listed next were all sequenced from one sample in a study of OX40 agonist ivuxolimab in advanced cancers. The method was immunoSEQ multiplex PCR; TCRdb's version includes in-frame clones alone and lacks a portion of them. The sample records 60,000 to 70,000 clones, 75% to 90% being singletons. The specimen comprised CD4+ or CD8+ T cells sorted from blood, sampled in a trial of the OX40 agonist ivuxolimab. These receptors originate from an adult with an advanced solid tumor such as melanoma, head and neck, liver or kidney cancer.

This clone was observed a single time. This sequence joins TRBV6-1 and TRBJ2-1, with TRBD2 identical over 11 bases. The junction had 16 bases not matched to a gene; V was cut back by 2 bases and J by 10 bases. Per the germline V gene, CDR1 is MNHNS and CDR2 is SASEGT. The CDR3 extends over 18 amino acids. The CDR3 here is CASSERVGPSGRYREQFF. Here the CDR3 DNA reads TGTGCCAGCAGTGAAAGAGTGGGTCCTAGCGGGAGGTATAGGGAGCAGTTCTTC.

This chain links TRBV19 with TRBJ1-2, with D perhaps TRBD1 (6 bases). V was clipped by 7 bases and J by 4 bases, with 19 bases between them. The CDR3 contains 15 residues. Looked up from germline, CDR1 is LNHDA and CDR2 is SQIVND (reference sequence). Here the CDR3 reads CASIPNRGHGYGYTF. Written as DNA, the CDR3 is TGTGCCAGTATCCCAAACCGGGGGCACGGCTATGGCTACACCTTC.

The chain recombines TRBV19 with TRBJ2-2; D perhaps matches TRBD2 (6 bases). V was trimmed by 4 bases and J by 6 bases, leaving 12 bases between them. CDR1 is LNHDA and CDR2 is SQIVND in the germline V gene (reference sequence). CDR3 length: 14 amino acids. This CDR3 reads CASSKGLLPGELFF. In DNA, the CDR3 is TGTGCCAGTAGTAAGGGACTCCTGCCCGGGGAGCTGTTTTTT.

The chain employs TRBV6-4 and TRBJ2-3, with unresolved D. Trimming shortened V by 0 bases and J by 7 bases, and 5 bases separated the two germline ends. CDR1 MRHNA and CDR2 SNTAGT come from the germline V gene. The CDR3 is 12 amino acids. CDR3 in amino acids: CASSDSMNTQYF. The CDR3 DNA reads as TGTGCCAGCAGTGACTCTATGAATACGCAGTATTTT.

This clone was seen a single time. CDR3 DNA: TGTGCCAGCAGCTGGGGGACAGGGAGCTCCTACGAGCAGTACTTC. It encodes CASSWGTGSSYEQYF. The V call is TRBV7-9, the J call TRBJ2-7; 9 bases are a match to TRBD1. V trimming: 4 bases; J trimming: 0 bases; junction bases outside the gene matches: 4. Per germline, CDR1 SEHNR and CDR2 FQNEAQ (reference sequence). The CDR3 is made up of 15 amino acids.

The chain couples TRBV5-1 to TRBJ2-1, with D tentatively TRBD1 (5 bases). This CDR3 region has 14 residues. Germline V gives CDR1 SGHRS, CDR2 YFSETQ. The V end lost 4 bases, the J end lost 3 bases, and 11 bases lay between the germline ends. CDR3 region: CASSTPDSYNEQFF. For the CDR3, the DNA is TGCGCCAGCAGCACTCCCGACAGCTACAATGAGCAGTTCTTC.

This clone has more than one count but fewer than ten. This chain uses TRBV2 with TRBJ2-7; weak D call: TRBD2 (5 bases). Germline V gene lookup returns CDR1 SNHLY and CDR2 FYNNEI. V lost 8 bases to trimming and J lost 8 bases, with 19 bases between them. There are 13 residues in the CDR3. The CDR3 reads CASPNLEGGKQYF. Written as DNA, the CDR3 is TGTGCCAGCCCCAATCTAGAGGGCGGCAAGCAGTACTTC.

This clone was counted once. Here the CDR3 reads CASSLAESQRGETQYF. Written as DNA, the CDR3 is TGTGCCAGCAGCTTAGCAGAGAGTCAGAGAGGGGAGACCCAGTACTTC. This chain joins TRBV7-8 and TRBJ2-5; the D gene is possibly TRBD2 (5 bases). Germline lookup yields CDR1 SGHVS and CDR2 FQNEAQ. The germline V and J ends were trimmed by 0 bases and 5 bases, with 16 bases remaining between them. This CDR3 region has 16 residues.

The rearrangement links TRBV28 to TRBJ1-3; unclear D gene. Germline V gene data show CDR1 as MDHEN and CDR2 as SYDVKM. V lost 8 bases and J 3 bases, leaving 11 bases between the germline ends. The CDR3 has 13 amino acids. The CDR3 reads CASWAQDGNTIYF. CDR3 nucleotide sequence: TGTGCCAGCTGGGCCCAAGATGGAAACACCATATATTTT.

This clone has only one observation. V usage is TRBV5-8 and J usage is TRBJ1-5; D ambiguous. Trimming removed 0 bases from V and 4 bases from J, with 8 bases in between. The CDR3 spans 14 residues. Germline V gene lookup returns CDR1 SGHTS and CDR2 YDEGEE. The CDR3 sequence is CASSLGSGNQPQHF. CDR3 DNA: TGTGCCAGCAGCTTGGGATCCGGGAATCAGCCCCAGCATTTT.

CDR3 residues: CASSPPRTGLGTEAFF. The CDR3 DNA is TGTGCCAGCTCACCACCTCGGACAGGGCTGGGCACTGAAGCTTTCTTT. This sequence joins TRBV18 and TRBJ1-1; 8 bases match TRBD1. The CDR3 covers 16 residues. In germline, CDR1 is KGHSH, CDR2 LQKENI. The V and J ends lost 0 bases and 4 bases, in that order; junction bases with no gene match: 7.

The chain recombines TRBV7-8 with TRBJ2-1; 15 bases are shared with TRBD2. Germline-derived CDR1 and CDR2 are SGHVS and FQNEAQ. The CDR3 extends over 19 amino acids. After removal of 4 bases from V and 5 bases from J, the junction contained 12 bases not matched to a gene. The CDR3 region has the DNA TGTGCCAGCAGCTCGGGACTAGCGGGAGGAGGTTCCGGGCACAATGAGCAGTTCTTC. Its translation is CASSSGLAGGGSGHNEQFF. Combining the CDR3 with reference TRBV7-8 and TRBJ2-1 gives the whole variable domain GAGVSQSPRYKVAKRGQDVALRCDPISGHVSLFWYQQALGQGPEFLTYFQNEAQLDKSGLPSDRFFAERPEGSVSTLKIQRTQQEDSAVYLCASSSGLAGGGSGHNEQFFGPGTRLTVL.

This clone appeared a single time. The rearrangement links TRBV21-1 to TRBJ1-5. TRBV21-1 is recorded as a pseudogene. The CDR3 has 17 residues. CDR3 protein: CASSKDEPFWSNQPQHF. CDR3 sequence (DNA): TGTGCCAGCAGCAAAGACGAACCCTTTTGGAGCAATCAGCCCCAGCATTTT.

V usage is TRBV7-2 and J usage is TRBJ1-1; D gene uncertain. The CDR3 runs 12 residues. Looked up from germline, CDR1 is SGHTA and CDR2 is FQGNSA. Between the trimmed V and J ends, which lost 1 base and 4 bases, there was a span of 4 bases. CDR3 amino acids: CASSLEATEAFF. CDR3 DNA sequence: TGTGCCAGCAGCTTAGAGGCCACTGAAGCTTTCTTT.

This chain uses TRBV6-1 with TRBJ2-3, with TRBD1 identical over 8 bases. This CDR3 is 16 amino acids long. Trimming cost V 2 bases and J 6 bases; bases outside gene matches: 10. Germline CDR1 and CDR2: MNHNS and SASEGT. The CDR3 DNA sequence: TGTGCCAGCAGTGAAAGGTGGGGACAGGCCGCGGATACGCAGTATTTT. Translating it yields CASSERWGQAADTQYF.

The chain uses TRBV28 and TRBJ2-7; D is ambiguous. The germline V and J ends were trimmed by 2 bases and 5 bases, with 4 bases remaining between them. This CDR3 is 11 amino acids long. CDR1 and CDR2 from the germline V gene are MDHEN and SYDVKM. Here the CDR3 reads CASSLTDEQYF. The CDR3 DNA reads TGTGCCAGCAGTTTAACAGACGAGCAGTACTTC.

V gene TRBV4-2 combines with J gene TRBJ2-3; no reliable D call. Trimming removed 0 bases from V and 5 bases from J, with 12 bases in between. This CDR3 is built from 15 residues. CDR1 and CDR2 from the germline V gene are LGHNA and YNFKEQ. CDR3 sequence reads: CASSQDRGPGDTQYF. Here the CDR3 DNA reads TGTGCCAGCAGCCAAGATCGAGGCCCTGGAGATACGCAGTATTTT.

This clone showed up just once. V is TRBV30 and J is TRBJ2-7; D remains ambiguous. The germline gives CDR1 GTSNPN, CDR2 SVGIG (reference sequence). The CDR3 loop spans 14 amino acids. With 0 bases removed from V and 1 base from J, the gap between germline ends came to 10 bases. The CDR3 DNA reads TGTGCCTGGAGTGTAACCCGGACGTCCTACGAGCAGTACTTC. This encodes CAWSVTRTSYEQYF.

This chain links TRBV18 with TRBJ1-1, with D hard to call. The CDR3 has 14 amino acids. Trimming took off 4 bases at V and 0 bases at J, with 9 bases between the two ends. Germline values: CDR1 KGHSH, CDR2 LQKENI. The CDR3 protein is CASSLAPMNTEAFF. Here the CDR3 DNA reads TGTGCCAGCTCACTAGCTCCAATGAACACTGAAGCTTTCTTT.

This clone was seen only once. The chain combines TRBV7-3 with TRBJ2-1; no clear D. Deletions cut 1 base from V and 7 bases from J, with 5 bases between. This CDR3 is 12 amino acids long. CDR1 is SGHTA and CDR2 is FQGTGA in the germline V gene. The CDR3 DNA reads as TGTGCCAGCAGCTTAATGGGAAATGAGCAGTTCTTC. Residues: CASSLMGNEQFF.

J is TRBJ2-2 and V is TRBV6-5; no firm D call. Looked up from germline, CDR1 is MNHEY and CDR2 is SVGAGI. The CDR3 spans 13 residues. Trimming shortened V by 2 bases and J by 8 bases, and 9 bases separated the two germline ends. CDR3 amino acids: CASSYGVLGELFF. For the CDR3, the DNA is TGTGCCAGCAGTTACGGGGTCCTTGGGGAGCTGTTTTTT.